The sequence of this T cell receptor (beta chain) was determined in a study of metastatic and nonmetastatic thyroid tumors. Study details: Comparison of repertoires was carried out across blood and tumor or nodule tissue from malignant and benign thyroid patients. General study findings and limits: Within blood and tumor, benign nodules reportedly had significantly lower TCR beta diversity than malignant thyroid tumors did.

This clone came up once. The antigen remains undetermined. No patient received treatment before thyroid surgery. The CDR3 length is 19 residues. CDR1 PRHDT and CDR2 FYEKMQ come from the germline V gene (reference sequence). Trimming removed 5 bases from V and 1 base from J; junction bases left unmatched: 11. As processed by the authors: The authors used CDR3 differences across clinicopathological groups to build a distant-metastasis classifier for papillary thyroid cancer. TCRdb reassembled clones from the PCR reads with MiXCR. None of the V and J calls come from the authors' own analysis; TCRdb made them. The repertoire holds around 8,000 clones, over 20% seen once, with around a quarter in the top ten.

The receptor comes from a female donor with papillary thyroid cancer or a benign thyroid nodule (not recorded which). Some clones in this sample may be carry-over from other donors' samples. Sequencing used tumor tissue. The rearrangement joins TRBV13 to TRBJ2-6; the match to TRBD1 covers 10 bases. The CDR3 is CASSPAMGQGMSGANVLTF. Written as DNA, the CDR3 is TGTGCCAGCAGCCCCGCTATGGGACAGGGGATGTCTGGGGCCAACGTCCTGACTTTC.